This T cell receptor (beta chain) was sequenced during a study of T cells in Graves' hyperthyroidism and ophthalmopathy. Study-wide results and caveats: A median 6.5 months before onset, the model predicted ophthalmopathy.

This clonotype was detected many times. The antigen remains unidentified. The trim removed 5 bases at V and 5 bases at J, leaving 7 bases unmatched. The germline V gene encodes CDR1 MDHEN and CDR2 SYDVKM. This CDR3 has 15 residues. What was amplified from RNA transcripts were TCR beta CDR3 regions. First-round RT-PCR with HTBI primers amplified the TCR CDR3 region. TCRdb itself ran the multiplex PCR reads through MiXCR, one entry per CDR3 protein. The table lists more than 650,000 distinct CDR3 sequences, around 13% of them singletons. This clonotype was obtained from a woman between 18 and 29 years old with Graves' hyperthyroidism. The chain employs TRBV28 and TRBJ2-1; 9 bases line up with TRBD1. The sequencing input was blood. CDR3 bases: TGTGCCAGCAGTCTCCGGACAGGGGATCACAATGAGCAGTTCTTC. Protein: CASSLRTGDHNEQFF.